This T cell receptor (beta chain) was captured by sequencing in a study of blood T cell repertoires in COVID-19. Profiled with immunoSEQ multiplex PCR; TCRdb holds only in-frame clones, not every one. The table lists about 330,000 clones, about 90% of them singletons. The V gene's germline CDR1 is LNHNV and CDR2 YYDKDF (reference sequence). This CDR3 is 15 amino acids long. V gave up 8 bases and J gave up 6 bases; unmatched junction bases: 10. Sequenced: PBMCs or T cells enriched from blood (not recorded which). The chain uses TRBV15 and TRBJ2-3, with TRBD2 matching 11 bases. This clonotype was sampled from a woman in her twenties or thirties who had recovered from COVID-19. CDR3 residues: CATGSGGAPMDTQYF. The DNA of the CDR3 is TGTGCCACCGGTAGCGGGGGGGCCCCTATGGATACGCAGTATTTT.